This T cell receptor (beta chain) comes out of a study of prognosis after radiotherapy for stage I lung cancer. CDR1 and CDR2 from the germline V gene are MNHNS and SASEGT. This CDR3 has 15 amino acids. Remarks on this clonotype: A read error may account for a junction end that differs from germline.

The TCR beta CDR3 region was amplified from genomic DNA, with two rounds of multiplex PCR being used for the amplification. During first-round PCR, primers specific to each TRBV and TRBJ gene were used. TCRdb redid the calling of the multiplex PCR reads with MiXCR, one entry per CDR3 protein. The sample holds roughly 24,000 distinct CDR3 sequences; roughly two fifths are singletons and the top ten take less than 35%. The sequencing used PBMCs, collected before or after stereotactic body radiation therapy (not recorded which). The chain couples TRBV6-1 to TRBJ1-6, with D possibly being TRBD1 (5 bases). The source of this sequence is a donor of 50 years or more with non-small cell lung cancer. The CDR3 DNA reads TGTGCCAGTAGTCAATGGGGGAACAGTAATTCACCCATCCACTTT. Residues: CASSQWGNSNSPIHF.